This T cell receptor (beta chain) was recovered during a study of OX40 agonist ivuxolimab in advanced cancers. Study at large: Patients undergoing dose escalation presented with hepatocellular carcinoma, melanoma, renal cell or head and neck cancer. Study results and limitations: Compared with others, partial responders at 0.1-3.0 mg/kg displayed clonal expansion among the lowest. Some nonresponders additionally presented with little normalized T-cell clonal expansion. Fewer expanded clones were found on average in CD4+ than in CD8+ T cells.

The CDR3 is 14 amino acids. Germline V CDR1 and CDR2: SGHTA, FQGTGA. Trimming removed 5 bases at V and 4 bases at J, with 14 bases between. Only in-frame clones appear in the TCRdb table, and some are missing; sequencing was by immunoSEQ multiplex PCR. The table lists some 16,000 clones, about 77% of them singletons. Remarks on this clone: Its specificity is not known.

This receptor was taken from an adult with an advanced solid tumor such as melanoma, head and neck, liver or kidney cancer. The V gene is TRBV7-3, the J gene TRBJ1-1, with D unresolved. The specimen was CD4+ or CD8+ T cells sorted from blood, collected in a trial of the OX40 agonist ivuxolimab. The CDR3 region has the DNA TGTGCCAGCAGCCAAGGGAGTTGGGGCACTGAAGCTTTCTTT. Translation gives CASSQGSWGTEAFF.